This T cell receptor (beta chain) was recorded in a study of T cell responses to AZD1222 COVID-19 vaccine (dated by TCRdb to about 2021). Looking at the study overall: AZD1222 recipients with second doses at about 4 weeks or about 12 weeks were pooled, because spike-specific TCR depth and breadth did not differ between schedules. A total of 233 trial participants underwent TCR sequencing, of whom 207 had received two doses of AZD1222 and roughly 26 had received two doses of the MenACWY control vaccine. Enrollment into the trials was organized by age into subgroups of 18-55, 56-69 and 70-plus years, and those subgroups contained 148, 28 and 57 TCR-sequenced participants, respectively. Beyond this particular receptor, the publication reports: The 56-69-year group was small, and its depth increase did not reach significance, likely because of low power. Conclusions about previously exposed vaccinees were limited because only five to seven AZD1222 recipients were SARS-CoV-2 seropositive at baseline. Epitopes outside the regions mutated in the B.1.351 and B.1.1.7 variants were reportedly recognized by nearly half of the unique spike-specific TCRs. Participants were mostly white British and included more females than males, and it was suggested by the authors that clonal diversity may have been underestimated. The whole spike protein was spanned by vaccine-associated CD4 TCRs, and dominant responses were seen in regions 160-218 and 743-854. Because no day 14 peak-response samples were available, repertoires were characterized only after the peak T cell response. After two AZD1222 doses, both the breadth and the depth of spike-specific TCRs were significantly higher than at day 0 and than in MenACWY recipients.

Reading the germline V gene gives CDR1 SGHAT and CDR2 FQNNGV. The V end loses 5 bases and the J end loses 5 bases, and a stretch of 9 bases separates them. The CDR3 measures 13 amino acids from cysteine to phenylalanine. Only the CDR3 DNA stays, 39 bases, in frame from base 1. The CDR3 regions of human TCRbeta chains were analyzed by immunosequencing. The study's processing was this. Repertoire TCRs were matched against a reference library of SARS-CoV-2-specific TCRs generated with the MIRA antigen-specificity platform. Breadth meant the fraction of unique TCRs that were SARS-CoV-2-associated, whereas depth meant the fraction of total T cells that were SARS-CoV-2-associated. Using the MIRA data, each spike-specific TCR was mapped to the spike region that the TCR reacts to and placed in a CD4 or CD8 class. Log10-transformed breadth and depth values were compared by one-way ANOVA with Sidak's multiple comparisons tests. In its TCRdb copy, this immuneACCESS table keeps in-frame sequences only and misses some clones. Where compared with another copy, unresolved V genes explain less than half of these, and the others have no known cause. That table supplies the V and J calls and clone size; D and trimming were determined from the DNA. A total of around 130,000 clones appear in this sample, roughly 92% of them only once. The ten largest make up 5% to 5.5% of the sample.

Taken with the paper, the label for time point translates to: baseline before first vaccination. Vaccinee samples came from UK trials COV001 and COV002, including a single-blind randomized controlled phase 2/3 trial of AZD1222 (ChAdOx1 nCoV-19) in healthy adults. Trial participant PBMC samples were collected at day 0 and day 28 after the second dose for TCRbeta chain sequencing. Regarding this clone: Its recognized antigen is unknown. Base quality data are lacking; no much larger clone is found one base away.

Sequences were derived from peripheral blood, sampled on day 0 of AZD1222 vaccination. The chain uses TRBV11-2 and TRBJ2-2; a confident D gene designation cannot be given. This TCR derives from an adult in good health. This receptor has the CDR3 CASSPWATGELFF. The DNA reads as follows: TGTGCCAGCAGCCCTTGGGCAACCGGGGAGCTGTTTTTT.